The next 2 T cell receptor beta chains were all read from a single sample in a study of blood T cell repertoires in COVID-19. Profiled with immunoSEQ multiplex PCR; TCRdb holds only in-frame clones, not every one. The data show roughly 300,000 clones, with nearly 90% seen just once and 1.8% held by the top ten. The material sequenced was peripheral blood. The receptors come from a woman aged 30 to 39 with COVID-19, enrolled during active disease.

For the CDR3, the DNA is TGTGCCAGCTCACCAGACCGACAGGGGGCGGGTGAAAAACTGTTTTTT. Translated: CASSPDRQGAGEKLFF. J is TRBJ1-4 and V is TRBV18; 10 positions agree with TRBD1. Trimming removed 2 bases from V and 7 bases from J; junction bases left unmatched: 7. The CDR3 runs to 16 residues. Germline values: CDR1 KGHSH, CDR2 LQKENI.

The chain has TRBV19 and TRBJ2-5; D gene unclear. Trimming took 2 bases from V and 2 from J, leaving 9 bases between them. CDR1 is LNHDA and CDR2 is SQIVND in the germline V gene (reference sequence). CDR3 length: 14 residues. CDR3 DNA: TGTGCCAGTAGTATATCAGGCAGACAAGAGACCCAGTACTTC. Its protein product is CASSISGRQETQYF.